These 14 T cell receptor beta chains came from one sample sequenced in a study of cytomegalovirus exposure and HLA in healthy donors. Both 60 Vbeta primers and 13 Jbeta primers went into the PCR. Sequencing used immunoSEQ multiplex PCR; TCRdb keeps in-frame clones, though not all of them. The sample has approximately 110,000 clones; around 78% are singletons. Sequencing input: PBMCs. The receptors derive from a man between 50 and 59 years old in good health and CMV-seronegative.

The rearrangement uses TRBV5-4 and TRBJ2-2; D remains ambiguous. V was trimmed by 4 bases and J by 0 bases, leaving 13 bases between them. CDR3 length equals 16 residues. Germline V lookup: CDR1 SGHNT, CDR2 YYREEE (reference sequence). The CDR3 here is CASSPDGATNTGELFF. The CDR3 DNA reads TGTGCCAGCAGCCCTGATGGAGCTACGAACACCGGGGAGCTGTTTTTT.

The J gene is TRBJ2-3, the V gene TRBV4-2; 8 bases are shared with TRBD2. The junction had 14 bases not matched to a gene; V was cut back by 7 bases and J by 5 bases. The CDR3 totals 16 residues. CDR1 and CDR2 (germline): LGHNA, YNFKEQ. Written as DNA, the CDR3 is TGTGCCAGCACCTTATCTAGCGGGTTAGGTCAAGATACGCAGTATTTT. Translating gives CASTLSSGLGQDTQYF.

The chain carries TRBV19 and TRBJ2-7, with D maybe TRBD2 (7 bases). V lost 5 bases and J 3 bases, leaving 14 bases between the germline ends. CDR3 size: 14 residues. Germline CDR1 LNHDA, CDR2 SQIVND (reference sequence). For the CDR3, the DNA is TGTGCCAGTAGTTCCGGGGGGCTCGGCTACGAGCAGTACTTC. Translating gives CASSSGGLGYEQYF.

The rearrangement uses TRBV19 and TRBJ1-1, with 7 bases that match TRBD1. Germline CDR1 reads LNHDA; CDR2 reads SQIVND (reference sequence). V dropped 4 bases and J dropped 3; count of bases not matched to a gene: 2. This CDR3 contains 13 residues. The CDR3 region is CASSTTGDTEAFF. The CDR3 region has the DNA TGTGCCAGTAGTACAACAGGGGACACTGAAGCTTTCTTT.

The chain joins TRBV5-3 to TRBJ2-7, with TRBD1 as a possible D gene (6 bases). TRBV5-3 is flagged as an ORF with uncertain function. The CDR3 is made up of 15 amino acids. The V gene lost 4 bases and the J gene lost 0 bases, with 14 bases spanning the gap. CDR3 bases: TGTGCCAGAAGCCCAGAAGGGGGTCCCTCCTACGAGCAGTACTTC. As protein: CARSPEGGPSYEQYF.

The count of this clone is one. Relative to the germline gene, one junction end is altered; a read error may explain this. The chain links TRBV7-9 to TRBJ1-2, with D possibly TRBD1 on 6 matching bases. The CDR3 is 18 amino acids. Germline CDR1 and CDR2: SEHNR and FQNEAQ (reference sequence). This CDR3 is CSSSFFPWLSDRNYGYTF. The CDR3 DNA is TGTTCCAGCAGCTTCTTCCCATGGCTCTCGGACAGAAACTATGGCTACACCTTC.

The chain couples TRBV5-4 to TRBJ2-7, with 11 bases that match TRBD1. The V segment lost 3 bases and the J segment 5 bases; nucleotides outside the gene matches: 4. CDR1 and CDR2 from the germline V gene are SGHNT and YYREEE (reference sequence). The CDR3 loop spans 14 amino acids. DNA of the CDR3: TGTGCCAGCAGCTCGGACAGGGGGCTCAACGAGCAGTACGTC. Translated, it gives CASSSDRGLNEQYV.

V is TRBV19 and J is TRBJ1-5; the D is unclear. The CDR3 has 13 amino acids. V was trimmed by 5 bases and J by 6 bases, leaving 11 bases between them. The V gene's germline CDR1 is LNHDA and CDR2 SQIVND (reference sequence). CDR3: CASSRREGQPQHF. The CDR3 DNA reads as TGTGCCAGTAGTCGGCGAGAGGGTCAGCCCCAGCATTTT.

The rearrangement uses TRBV2 and TRBJ1-2, with TRBD1 matching over 7 bases. Germline V gene data show CDR1 as SNHLY and CDR2 as FYNNEI. J lost 4 bases, V lost 6 bases, and 11 bases had no gene match. The CDR3 contains 15 residues. The CDR3 region is CASSRDRQSIYGYTF. The CDR3 DNA is TGTGCCAGCAGCCGGGACAGACAGTCAATCTATGGCTACACCTTC.

The chain is built from TRBV5-6 and TRBJ1-5, with D perhaps TRBD1 (6 bases). Germline-derived CDR1 and CDR2 are SGHDT and YYEEEE. The CDR3 length is 13 residues. V shed 7 bases and J shed 2 bases, with 10 bases lying between them. The CDR3 bases are TGTGCCAGCGCCAGGGGCGGCAATCAGCCCCAGCATTTT. It codes for CASARGGNQPQHF. Combining the CDR3 with reference TRBV5-6 and TRBJ1-5 gives the whole variable domain DAGVTQSPTHLIKTRGQQVTLRCSPKSGHDTVSWYQQALGQGPQFIFQYYEEEERQRGNFPDRFSGHQFPNYSSELNVNALLLGDSALYLCASARGGNQPQHFGDGTRLSIL.

J is TRBJ2-5 and V is TRBV9; D might be TRBD2 (6 bases). The CDR3 extends over 16 amino acids. Germline assignment: CDR1 SGDLS and CDR2 YYNGEE. The germline V and J ends were trimmed by 0 bases and 1 base, with 13 bases remaining between them. CDR3 sequence: CASSVDGGAPQETQYF. CDR3 in DNA: TGTGCCAGCAGCGTAGACGGCGGGGCCCCCCAAGAGACCCAGTACTTC.

This chain uses TRBV6-6 with TRBJ2-2; D might be TRBD2 (5 bases). The V and J ends lost 9 bases and 8 bases respectively, with 13 bases between them. This CDR3 region has 12 residues. Per germline, CDR1 MNHNY and CDR2 SVGAGI (reference sequence). CDR3 nucleotide sequence: TGTGCCAGTAGAGGGAATCAAGGGGAGCTGTTTTTT. Its translation is CASRGNQGELFF.

The V call is TRBV11-3, the J call TRBJ2-1; D is uncertain. Per the germline V gene, CDR1 is SGHNT and CDR2 is YENEEA. V shed 11 bases and J shed 0 bases, with 14 bases lying between them. The CDR3 totals 14 residues. CDR3 protein: CACTRDSSYNEQFF. The DNA for the CDR3 is TGTGCCTGTACCCGAGATAGCTCCTACAATGAGCAGTTCTTC. Drawing the rest from reference TRBV11-3 and TRBJ2-1, the complete variable domain is EAGVVQSPRYKIIEKKQPVAFWCNPISGHNTLYWYLQNLGQGPELLIRYENEEAVDDSQLPKDRFSAERLKGVDSTLKIQPAELGDSAVYLCACTRDSSYNEQFFGPGTRLTVL.

The chain is built from TRBV20-1 and TRBJ2-5; the D gene is possibly TRBD2 (5 bases). CDR3 size: 11 residues. Trimming pared 3 bases from V and 5 bases from J, leaving 7 bases between. CDR1 DFQATT and CDR2 SNEGSKA come from the germline V gene (reference sequence). The CDR3 is CSASGVETQYF. The CDR3 DNA reads TGCAGTGCTAGCGGGGTTGAGACCCAGTACTTC.